The 17 T cell receptor beta chains below were found in one sample sequenced in a study of Graves' ophthalmopathy and Graves' hyperthyroidism. Amplified TCR beta CDR3 regions were obtained using RNA transcripts as template. HTBI-primed first-round RT-PCR preceded second-round multiplex PCR. In TCRdb, the multiplex PCR reads were re-called with MiXCR into one record per CDR3 protein. Of hundreds of thousands of distinct CDR3 sequences detected, 40% to 50% appear once; the ten largest clones hold approximately 51%. Sequencing was carried out using peripheral blood. These receptor sequences come from an adult man with Graves' ophthalmopathy.

The chain carries TRBV2 and TRBJ1-1; D remains ambiguous. The CDR3 runs 14 residues. The V gene's germline CDR1 is SNHLY and CDR2 FYNNEI. V was shortened by 4 bases and J by 6 bases, with 15 bases between the two germline ends. In DNA form, the CDR3 reads TGTGCCAGCAGTGTCCGGGGTGCGGGTGCTGAAGCTTTCTTT. This translates into CASSVRGAGAEAFF.

The chain uses TRBV7-3 and TRBJ1-4, with D unresolved. The CDR3 totals 11 residues. In germline, CDR1 is SGHTA, CDR2 FQGTGA. Trimming cost V 1 base and J 10 bases, with 4 bases left between them. Here the CDR3 DNA reads TGTGCCAGCAGCTTAATGGGAAAACTGTTTTTT. This encodes CASSLMGKLFF.

The chain recombines TRBV9 with TRBJ1-5; D remains ambiguous. The V and J ends lost 0 bases and 4 bases respectively, with 8 bases between them. The V gene's germline CDR1 is SGDLS and CDR2 YYNGEE. The CDR3 totals 14 residues. The CDR3 bases are TGTGCCAGCAGCGTAGATCTGGGTAATCAGCCCCAGCATTTT. As protein: CASSVDLGNQPQHF. Complete variable domain (other parts from reference TRBV9 and TRBJ1-5): DSGVTQTPKHLITATGQRVTLRCSPRSGDLSVYWYQQSLDQGLQFLIQYYNGEERAKGNILERFSAQQFPDLHSELNLSSLELGDSALYFCASSVDLGNQPQHFGDGTRLSIL.

J is TRBJ1-5 and V is TRBV10-3; no clear D gene. The germline CDR1 and CDR2 sequences are ENHRY and SYGVKD. V gave up 6 bases and J gave up 1 base, with 7 bases separating them. This CDR3 has 13 amino acids. CDR3 protein: CAISGTSNQPQHF. In DNA form, the CDR3 reads TGTGCCATCAGCGGCACCAGCAATCAGCCCCAGCATTTT.

As for this clonotype: Its ends do not fully match the called genes, so a read error is possible. V gene TRBV7-9 combines with J gene TRBJ1-1; possibly TRBD1 for D (5 bases). Germline loops: CDR1 SEHNR, CDR2 FQNEAQ (reference sequence). CDR3 length: 14 residues. The CDR3 coding sequence is TGTGCCAGCAGCTTAGGGGCAGGGAACTCTGAAGCTTTCTTT. Encoded protein: CASSLGAGNSEAFF.

In regard to this clonotype: The junction does not match germline at one end; this may be a read error. CDR3 sequence reads: CASSDCGSGSTIYF. The CDR3 nucleotides read TGCGCCAGCAGTGACTGCGGCTCTGGAAGCACCATATATTTT. J is TRBJ1-3 and V is TRBV10-2; D gene ambiguous. Germline lookup yields CDR1 WSHSY and CDR2 SAAADI. The CDR3 length is 14 residues.

The V gene is TRBV12-3 or TRBV12-4, the J gene TRBJ2-6; TRBD1 aligns across 8 bases. The CDR3 sequence is 18 residues long. V lost 6 bases and J lost 5; bases outside the gene matches: 15. This CDR3 reads CASSPGQGIGWRANVLTF. Written as DNA, the CDR3 is TGTGCCAGCAGCCCTGGACAGGGAATAGGTTGGAGGGCCAACGTCCTGACTTTC.

The CDR3 reads CAIFPGQGVNQPQHF. The CDR3 DNA reads as TGTGCCATTTTCCCGGGACAGGGAGTAAATCAGCCCCAGCATTTT. The rearrangement joins TRBV6-5 to TRBJ1-5; the match to TRBD1 covers 9 bases. V trimming: 10 bases; J trimming: 4 bases; junction bases outside the gene matches: 11. Germline V CDR1 and CDR2: MNHEY, SVGAGI. This CDR3 is 15 amino acids long.

The CDR3 nucleotides read TGTGCCAGTAGTATAGAAGGGGGAGTGACTGAAGCTTTCTTT. This encodes CASSIEGGVTEAFF. This chain links TRBV19 with TRBJ1-1; D perhaps matches TRBD1 (6 bases). The germline gives CDR1 LNHDA, CDR2 SQIVND (reference sequence). The length of the CDR3 is 14 residues. V was shortened by 0 bases and J by 5 bases, with 10 bases between the two germline ends.

This rearrangement joins TRBV25-1 to TRBJ2-5; D is perhaps TRBD2 (5 bases). V was trimmed by 2 bases and J by 5 bases, leaving 12 bases between them. The CDR3 totals 14 residues. Germline assignment: CDR1 MGHDK and CDR2 SYGVNS. The CDR3 sequence is CASSETGSPETQYF. In DNA form, the CDR3 reads TGTGCCAGCAGTGAAACTGGGAGCCCGGAGACCCAGTACTTC.

The chain uses TRBV7-9 and TRBJ2-5, with D perhaps matching TRBD1 or TRBD2 (5 bases each). Germline V CDR1 and CDR2: SEHNR, FQNEAQ (reference sequence). The V end lost 0 bases, the J end lost 9 bases, and 11 bases lay between the germline ends. This CDR3 region has 13 residues. CDR3 protein: CASSLAGGQAQYF. The CDR3 DNA sequence: TGTGCCAGCAGCTTAGCTGGGGGTCAGGCCCAGTACTTC.

This clonotype occurred many times. The rearrangement uses TRBV5-1 and TRBJ1-6; 10 nucleotides line up with TRBD1. Germline-derived CDR1 and CDR2 are SGHRS and YFSETQ. There are 15 residues in the CDR3. Unmatched junction bases numbered 5, after V lost 4 bases and J lost 7 bases. The CDR3 here is CASSTRTGGNSPLHF. The CDR3 nucleotides are TGCGCCAGCAGCACCCGGACAGGGGGGAATTCACCCCTCCACTTT.

This clonotype was counted a few times. This chain links TRBV7-3 with TRBJ1-2, with no clear D. CDR1 is SGHTA and CDR2 is FQGTGA in the germline V gene. The CDR3 contains 14 residues. The V end was cut by 5 bases, the J end by 3 bases, with 13 bases between. CDR3 region: CASSPVGGDYGYTF. CDR3 coding DNA: TGTGCCAGCAGCCCAGTAGGTGGGGACTATGGCTACACCTTC.

This chain connects TRBV9 to TRBJ2-2; 7 bases fit TRBD1. With V trimmed by 2 bases and J by 5 bases, 6 bases remained unmatched. The germline V gene has CDR1 SGDLS and CDR2 YYNGEE. CDR3 length: 15 amino acids. The CDR3, as DNA: TGTGCCAGCAGCGTCGAGGGGGCAGGTACCGGGGAGCTGTTTTTT. It is translated as CASSVEGAGTGELFF.

The CDR3 DNA reads TGTGCCAGTAGTATTCGGTCTAGCGGTACCTACGAGCAGTACTTC. Amino acid sequence: CASSIRSSGTYEQYF. The chain combines TRBV19 with TRBJ2-7; TRBD2 aligns across 7 bases. The germline V gene encodes CDR1 LNHDA and CDR2 SQIVND (reference sequence). J was trimmed by 2 bases and V by 3 bases; bases with no gene match: 7. The CDR3 contains 15 residues.

This clonotype was found a few times. The gene calls are TRBV2 and TRBJ2-7; 9 positions agree with TRBD1. Losses at the gene ends were 5 bases for V and 2 bases for J; bases not matched to a gene: 10. Germline CDR1 SNHLY, CDR2 FYNNEI. This CDR3 is 16 amino acids long. The CDR3 sequence: CASSPPGTGLTYEQYF. CDR3 nucleotides: TGTGCCAGCAGTCCTCCGGGGACAGGGTTAACCTACGAGCAGTACTTC. The variable domain in full, with the rest retrieved from reference TRBV2 and TRBJ2-7, is EPEVTQTPSHQVTQMGQEVILRCVPISNHLYFYWYRQILGQKVEFLVSFYNNEISEKSEIFDDQFSVERPDGSNFTLKIRSTKLEDSAMYFCASSPPGTGLTYEQYFGPGTRLTVT.

The chain uses TRBV12-3 or TRBV12-4 and TRBJ2-7; D may be TRBD1 (5 bases). CDR3 length: 12 amino acids. The V end lost 6 bases, the J end lost 2 bases, and 8 bases lay between the germline ends. The CDR3 nucleotides are TGTGCCAGCAGGTCGACAGCCTACGAGCAGTACTTC. As protein: CASRSTAYEQYF.